This TCR beta chain was sequenced for a study of blood T cell repertoires in COVID-19. Overall study context: The United States, Italy and Spain were the sources of the acute and convalescent COVID-19 samples. Sample material is recorded as cDNA or gDNA derived from T cells, B-cell-depleted T cells, or PBMCs.

CDR1 MNHNS and CDR2 SASEGT come from the germline V gene. CDR3 length equals 14 residues. The V gene end was trimmed by 5 bases and the J gene end by 6 bases; junction bases not matched to a gene: 7. This clone showed up just a few times. As handled by the study authors: Reference gene primer amplification in the assay estimated nucleated cell counts. The assay was immunoSEQ multiplex PCR, and TCRdb's table has in-frame clones only and misses some. The V and J calls and the clone size are those of that table, but D and trimming were determined from the DNA. There are 60,000 to 85,000 clones in the sample; 80% occur only once, and about 20% lies in the top ten.

This receptor was obtained from a man in his 70s who had recovered from COVID-19. This sequence joins TRBV6-1 and TRBJ2-1, with 7 bases fitting TRBD2. The material sequenced was peripheral blood. CDR3 nucleotide sequence: TGTGCCAGCAGTTCCTCCGGGGGGACCAATGAGCAGTTCTTC. Its translation: CASSSSGGTNEQFF.